This T cell receptor beta chain was sequenced during a study of human T cells and chemical hapten exposure. Overall study: Variation in per-sample TCR yields came mainly from small pooled library volume differences.

Library construction involved attaching unique molecular identifiers to individual cDNA molecules, which allowed quantitative, reproducible TCR counting. TCRdb recomputed calls from the RACE reads with MiXCR, one row per CDR3 protein. The data hold about 130,000 distinct CDR3 sequences, with approximately 9.5% observed a single time. Time point noted: healthy volunteer bleed at 2 weeks. Sequencing started from total RNA isolated from unfractionated whole blood. This clonotype was detected a few times. This CDR3 has 16 residues. V trimming: 4 bases; J trimming: 5 bases; junction bases outside the gene matches: 7. From germline, CDR1 is DFQATT and CDR2 SNEGSKA (reference sequence).

V is TRBV20-1 and J is TRBJ2-1; TRBD2 agrees at 14 bases. The specimen sequenced was whole blood. The TCR originated in a male donor in good health. Some clones in this sample may be carry-over from other donors' samples. The CDR3 here is CSATGTSGGANNEQFF. The CDR3 region has the DNA TGCAGTGCTACTGGGACTAGCGGGGGAGCAAACAATGAGCAGTTCTTC.